This paragraph reports one T cell receptor beta chain. Its antigen remains unidentified. This entry belongs to a study of OX40 agonist ivuxolimab in advanced cancers. Study-level findings and limits: The mean number of expanded clones was higher in CD8+ T cells than in CD4+.

Assay: immunoSEQ multiplex PCR; the TCRdb copy retains only in-frame clones and omits some. The table has 30,000 to 35,000 clones, 75% to 90% seen once; the top ten hold 12%. The source of this sequence is an adult with an advanced solid tumor such as melanoma, head and neck, liver or kidney cancer. The sample in question was CD4+ or CD8+ T cells sorted from blood, obtained in a trial of the OX40 agonist ivuxolimab.

The CDR3 here is CASSIGESYTF. In DNA, the CDR3 is TGTGCCAGTAGTATTGGGGAGAGCTACACCTTC. The chain employs TRBV19 and TRBJ1-2; no clear D gene. This CDR3 region has 11 residues. V shed 3 bases and J shed 9 bases, with 8 bases lying between them. Germline-derived CDR1 and CDR2 are LNHDA and SQIVND (reference sequence).